This T cell receptor (beta chain) derives from a study of T cell changes during pregnancy in multiple sclerosis. V shed 0 bases and J shed 4 bases, with 9 bases lying between them. Germline V gene lookup returns CDR1 GTSNPN and CDR2 SVGIG (reference sequence). The CDR3 has 13 amino acids. Some clones are missing from TCRdb's copy, which holds only in-frame ones; the method was immunoSEQ multiplex PCR. The table records around 63,000 clones, 91% of them present only once. The sample consisted of peripheral blood, taken in the third trimester of pregnancy. The chain carries TRBV30 and TRBJ2-5; D possibly corresponds to TRBD2 (6 bases). The clonotype comes from a female donor in good health, enrolled as a control in a pregnancy study. The CDR3, as DNA: TGTGCCTGGAGTGTAATGGGAGGAGAGACCCAGTACTTC. This encodes CAWSVMGGETQYF.